This T cell receptor (beta chain) was identified in a study of blood T cell repertoires in COVID-19. Original processing methods: Estimation of nucleated cell counts relied on the amplification of reference gene primers. The protocol was immunoSEQ multiplex PCR, while the TCRdb copy is restricted to in-frame clones and leaves out a portion. V, J and clone size reflect that table, while D and trimming were determined from the DNA. Of around 150,000 clones in the sample, 80% to 90% were seen once. Looked up from germline, CDR1 is SGHDT and CDR2 is YYEEEE. This CDR3 is 15 amino acids long. Trimming took 1 base from V and 2 from J, leaving 12 bases between them.

This receptor was obtained from a woman in her 50s in a cohort sampled during active or convalescent COVID-19. The chain joins TRBV5-6 to TRBJ1-1; D is ambiguous. Sequenced: peripheral blood. In DNA, the CDR3 is TGTGCCAGCAGCTTGTACGTCCAGACAAACACTGAAGCTTTCTTT. Protein product: CASSLYVQTNTEAFF.